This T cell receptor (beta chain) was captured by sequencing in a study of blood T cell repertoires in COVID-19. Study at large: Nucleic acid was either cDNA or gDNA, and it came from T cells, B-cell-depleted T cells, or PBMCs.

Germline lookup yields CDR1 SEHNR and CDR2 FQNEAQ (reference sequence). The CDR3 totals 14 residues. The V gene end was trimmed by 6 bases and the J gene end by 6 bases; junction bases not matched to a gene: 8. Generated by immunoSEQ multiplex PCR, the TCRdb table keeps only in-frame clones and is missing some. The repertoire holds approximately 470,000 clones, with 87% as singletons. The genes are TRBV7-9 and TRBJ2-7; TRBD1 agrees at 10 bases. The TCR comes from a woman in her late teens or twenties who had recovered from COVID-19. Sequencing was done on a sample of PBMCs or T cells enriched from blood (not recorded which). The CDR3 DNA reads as TGTGCCAGCAGTACCGGGACAGGGGATCTCGAGCAGTACTTC. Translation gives CASSTGTGDLEQYF.